The 11 T cell receptor beta chains given below trace back to one sample, sequenced in a study of CD8+ T cells in alopecia areata. Extraction and reverse transcription of RNA yielded cDNA as the sequencing template. Assay: immunoSEQ multiplex PCR; the TCRdb copy retains only in-frame clones and omits some. Counted here are approximately 210,000 clones, more than 55% occurring once; the ten biggest clones make up about 1.2%. Treatment in this sample: oral pan-JAK inhibitor, 5-10 mg twice daily. The input for sequencing was CD4+ T cells sorted from blood, taken at approximately week 45, from a patient treated with tofacitinib. These TCRs come from a human donor with alopecia areata.

The rearrangement links TRBV7-8 to TRBJ2-3; 7 bases map to TRBD2. This CDR3 contains 14 residues. The germline V gene encodes CDR1 SGHVS and CDR2 FQNEAQ. With V trimmed by 2 bases and J by 5 bases, 4 bases remained unmatched. In DNA, the CDR3 is TGTGCCAGCAGCTTACTCGCGGGGGAAGATACGCAGTATTTT. Amino acid sequence: CASSLLAGEDTQYF.

This chain uses TRBV9 with TRBJ1-4; D gene uncertain. This CDR3 spans 14 amino acids. Germline loops: CDR1 SGDLS, CDR2 YYNGEE. V lost 3 bases and J 3 bases, leaving 9 bases between the germline ends. CDR3 loop: CASSETASNEKLFF. The CDR3 DNA is TGTGCCAGCAGCGAAACAGCATCTAATGAAAAACTGTTTTTT.

The gene calls are TRBV27 and TRBJ2-7; TRBD1 aligns across 10 bases. V was clipped by 4 bases and J by 7 bases; unmatched bases: 16. This CDR3 comprises 17 residues. Per the germline V gene, CDR1 is MNHEY and CDR2 is SMNVEV (reference sequence). The CDR3 spells CASSSSTGQGGPWEQYF. CDR3 sequence (DNA): TGTGCCAGCAGTTCCTCCACAGGACAGGGGGGACCCTGGGAGCAGTACTTC.

CDR3 sequence: CSAVGGPPPMNTEAFF. For the CDR3, the DNA is TGCAGCGCCGTGGGGGGTCCCCCACCCATGAACACTGAAGCTTTCTTT. The genes are TRBV29-1 and TRBJ1-1; possibly TRBD1 for D (5 bases). V was trimmed by 7 bases and J by 0 bases, leaving 21 bases between them. This CDR3 has 16 amino acids. Germline values: CDR1 SQVTM, CDR2 ANQGSEA.

The rearrangement joins TRBV4-3 to TRBJ2-2, with a possible D match to TRBD1 (6 bases). Germline CDR1 LGHNA, CDR2 YSLEER. This CDR3 is built from 14 residues. V lost 0 bases and J 7 bases, leaving 9 bases between the germline ends. CDR3 in DNA: TGCGCCAGCAGCCAAGATAGAGGGGGCGGGGAGCTGTTTTTT. Protein: CASSQDRGGGELFF.

The CDR3 sequence: CAWKGSTSEKLFF. CDR3 DNA: TGTGCCTGGAAGGGCAGTACTTCAGAAAAACTGTTTTTT. The chain employs TRBV30 and TRBJ1-4, with no clear D. The V end lost 4 bases, the J end lost 8 bases, and 14 bases lay between the germline ends. This CDR3 spans 13 amino acids. Germline V gene sequence: CDR1 GTSNPN, CDR2 SVGIG (reference sequence).

This clone was counted a few times. The chain joins TRBV5-1 to TRBJ1-6, with 11 bases lining up with TRBD1. The CDR3 covers 15 residues. The germline CDR1 and CDR2 sequences are SGHRS and YFSETQ. V trimming: 4 bases; J trimming: 12 bases; junction bases outside the gene matches: 9. The CDR3: CASSPGTGGSKPLHF. The CDR3 region has the DNA TGCGCCAGCAGCCCCGGGACAGGGGGAAGTAAACCCCTCCACTTT.

This clone was recorded only once. The rearrangement uses TRBV4-3 and TRBJ2-5; possibly TRBD1 or TRBD2 for D (5 bases each). The CDR3 spans 15 residues. The germline CDR1 and CDR2 sequences are LGHNA and YSLEER. Between the trimmed V and J ends, which lost 1 base and 5 bases, there was a span of 14 bases. CDR3 DNA sequence: TGCGCCAGCAGCCAAGCCTTAGAGGGGATGGAGACCCAGTACTTC. Translated, it gives CASSQALEGMETQYF.

Concerning this clone: This CDR3 is also generated by other DNA sequences in the sample. The V call is TRBV29-1, the J call TRBJ2-1, with 8 nucleotides matching TRBD2. CDR1 is SQVTM, CDR2 ANQGSEA, per germline. The CDR3 length is 12 residues. V lost 4 bases to trimming and J lost 10 bases; unmatched junction nucleotides: 6. CDR3 sequence: CSVAGGALEQFF. Here the CDR3 DNA reads TGCAGCGTTGCCGGGGGGGCTCTGGAGCAGTTCTTC.

The table lists this clone with a few counts. This chain uses TRBV4-3 with TRBJ2-5, with D uncertain. The CDR3 length is 13 residues. Germline lookup yields CDR1 LGHNA and CDR2 YSLEER. Trimming shortened V by 0 bases and J by 5 bases, and 7 bases separated the two germline ends. The CDR3 DNA follows: TGCGCCAGCAGCCAAGATGGCAGGGAGACCCAGTACTTC. Protein product: CASSQDGRETQYF.

This chain links TRBV7-2 with TRBJ1-2; 7 bases map to TRBD1. CDR1 and CDR2 from the germline V gene are SGHTA and FQGNSA. The CDR3 consists of 12 residues. V trimming: 8 bases; J trimming: 7 bases; junction bases outside the gene matches: 7. CDR3 region: CASLTGVGGYTF. CDR3 in DNA: TGTGCCAGCTTAACAGGGGTGGGTGGCTACACCTTC.